This T cell receptor beta chain appears in the sequencing data of a study of shared clonotypes between healthy human individuals. Findings of the study overall: Across a handful of donors, naive CD4 shared roughly 5%, naive CD8 under 4%, memory CD4 more than 2%, memory CD8 0.4% to 0.5%.

Approximately 210 ng DNA, approximately 30,000 T cell genomes, went into each sorted-subset replicate PCR. Assay: immunoSEQ multiplex PCR; the TCRdb copy retains only in-frame clones and omits some. The repertoire has approximately 2,300,000 clones, 85% to 95% of them found once; the top ten carry about 0.36%. V was cut by 5 bases and J by 6 bases, with 15 bases left in between. This CDR3 has 13 residues. Germline assignment: CDR1 SGHRS and CDR2 YFSETQ. Details on this clone: Its antigen is undetermined.

All participating donors were Caucasian adults from Nashville, Tennessee. The study separated CD4+ cells into CD45RA+ naive and CD45RA-negative memory subsets. This receptor was obtained from a man between 18 and 35 years old in good health. Some clones in this sample may be carry-over from other donors' samples. Sequencing was performed on naive CD4+ T cells from PBMCs. Subset noted: CD45RA+ positively selected. V gene TRBV5-1 combines with J gene TRBJ2-7, with D unresolved. CDR3: CASSELSFGEQYF. The DNA for the CDR3 is TGCGCCAGCAGTGAGCTCAGCTTCGGCGAGCAGTACTTC.